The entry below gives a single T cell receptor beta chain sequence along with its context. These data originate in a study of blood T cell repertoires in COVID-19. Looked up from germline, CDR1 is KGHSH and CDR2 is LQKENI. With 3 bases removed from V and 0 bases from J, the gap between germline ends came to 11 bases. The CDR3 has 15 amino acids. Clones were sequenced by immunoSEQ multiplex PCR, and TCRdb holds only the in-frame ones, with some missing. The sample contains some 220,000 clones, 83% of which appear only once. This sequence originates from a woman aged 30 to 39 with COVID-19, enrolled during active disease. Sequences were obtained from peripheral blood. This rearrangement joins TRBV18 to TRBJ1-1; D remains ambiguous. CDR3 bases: TGTGCCAGCTCACCGGGCAGCTTCTTGAACACTGAAGCTTTCTTT. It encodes CASSPGSFLNTEAFF.